A selection of T cell receptor beta chains follows, all from one sample in a study of blood T cell repertoires in COVID-19. TCRdb's table, derived via immunoSEQ multiplex PCR, lists solely in-frame clones and lacks some. This sample yields 35,000 to 45,000 clones, of which 70% to 90% are seen a single time; more than 10% belongs to the top ten. The source material was peripheral blood. The source of these receptors is a human donor in a cohort sampled during active COVID-19. Each CDR3 is given with its conserved first and last residue. D genes are given only for firm matches. Clone size is not always given. Where it is, it says once, few, many or a class for expanded clones.

CDR3 | DNA | V | D | J | size
CASRVTGPTGAEQYF | TGTGCCAGCAGAGTTACCGGACCTACTGGGGCCGAGCAGTACTTC | TRBV6-5 | - | TRBJ2-7 | -
CASSPPLGQGATYEQYF | TGTGCCAGCAGTCCCCCCCTTGGACAGGGGGCAACGTACGAGCAGTACTTC | TRBV28 | TRBD1 | TRBJ2-7 | -
CASSPRGVRETQYF | TGTGCCAGCAGCCCCAGGGGGGTTAGGGAGACCCAGTACTTC | TRBV9 | - | TRBJ2-5 | -
CASSHLRGGGSGTNEKLFF | TGTGCCAGCAGCCACCTTCGAGGCGGGGGCTCAGGAACTAATGAAAAACTGTTTTTT | TRBV4-2 | - | TRBJ1-4 | -
CASSFPGTSGGSGQFF | TGTGCCAGCAGTTTCCCCGGGACTAGCGGGGGGTCGGGGCAGTTCTTC | TRBV28 | TRBD2 | TRBJ2-1 | once
CASRVRRGAAGNTIYF | TGTGCCAGCCGGGTCCGCCGGGGGGCTGCCGGAAACACCATATATTTT | TRBV9 | - | TRBJ1-3 | -
CASSRAGTSGGGTDTQYF | TGTGCCAGCAGCCGCGCCGGGACTAGCGGGGGAGGCACAGATACGCAGTATTTT | TRBV3-1/TRBV3-2 | TRBD2 | TRBJ2-3 | few
CASSPGQAPTNEKLFF | TGTGCCAGTAGTCCCGGACAGGCGCCAACTAATGAAAAACTGTTTTTT | TRBV19 | TRBD1 | TRBJ1-4 | -
CAWSFTGTSGGVHRGAVF | TGTGCCTGGAGTTTTACCGGGACTAGCGGGGGAGTGCACCGGGGAGCTGTTTTT | TRBV30 | TRBD2 | TRBJ2-2 | -
CASSLAVAGGQYF | TGCGCCAGCAGCTTGGCTGTCGCAGGGGGTCAGTACTTC | TRBV5-1 | TRBD1 | TRBJ2-7 | once